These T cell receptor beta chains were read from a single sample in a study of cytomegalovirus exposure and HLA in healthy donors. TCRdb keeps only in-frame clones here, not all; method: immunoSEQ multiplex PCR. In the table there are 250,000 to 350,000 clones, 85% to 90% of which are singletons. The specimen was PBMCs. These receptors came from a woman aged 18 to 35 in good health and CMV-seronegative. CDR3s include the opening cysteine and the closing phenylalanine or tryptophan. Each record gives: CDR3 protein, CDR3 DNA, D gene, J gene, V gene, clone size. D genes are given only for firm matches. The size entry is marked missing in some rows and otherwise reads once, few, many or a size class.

CASILGGAGEQYF | TGTGCCAGCATCCTAGGTGGGGCAGGCGAGCAGTACTTC | NA | TRBJ2-7 | TRBV2 | NA
CASRLGRGDHTGELFF | TGTGCCAGCCGCCTGGGGCGGGGGGACCACACCGGGGAGCTGTTTTTT | TRBD2 | TRBJ2-2 | TRBV11-2 | NA
CASSLGWGGSDQPQHF | TGTGCCAGCAGCTTAGGCTGGGGGGGCTCTGATCAGCCCCAGCATTTT | NA | TRBJ1-5 | TRBV11-3 | NA
CASHPGGAFNYGYTF | TGTGCCAGCCACCCCGGGGGGGCGTTTAACTATGGCTACACCTTC | NA | TRBJ1-2 | TRBV5-4 | NA
CASGLGTGGNSNQPQHF | TGTGCTAGTGGTTTGGGAACAGGCGGCAATAGCAATCAGCCCCAGCATTTT | NA | TRBJ1-5 | TRBV12-5 | NA
CASSSRPAAGTTDTQYF | TGTGCCAGCAGCTCTCGGCCGGCGGCGGGGACGACAGATACGCAGTATTTT | NA | TRBJ2-3 | TRBV7-9 | NA
CAGGTAEAFF | TGCGCGGGCGGAACGGCTGAAGCTTTCTTT | NA | TRBJ1-1 | TRBV29-1 | NA
CASSTKSNQPQHF | TGTGCCAGTTCTACGAAGAGCAATCAGCCCCAGCATTTT | NA | TRBJ1-5 | TRBV19 | NA
CASSLVEGSYGYTF | TGCGCCAGCAGCTTGGTAGAGGGTAGCTATGGCTACACCTTC | NA | TRBJ1-2 | TRBV5-1 | NA
CASSEMSAGMQPQHF | TGTGCCAGCAGTGAAATGAGCGCAGGGATGCAGCCCCAGCATTTT | NA | TRBJ1-5 | TRBV6-1 | NA
CSARLNTEAFF | TGCAGCGCCAGGTTGAACACTGAAGCTTTCTTT | NA | TRBJ1-1 | TRBV29-1 | NA
CASSPQGYEQYF | TGTGCCAGCAGTCCACAGGGCTACGAGCAGTACTTC | NA | TRBJ2-7 | TRBV6-6 | NA
CAWTALGETILTEAFF | TGTGCCTGGACCGCCCTCGGGGAGACCATTCTAACTGAAGCTTTCTTT | NA | TRBJ1-1 | TRBV30 | NA
CASMETSGGAGELFF | TGTGCCAGCATGGAGACTAGCGGGGGGGCCGGGGAGCTGTTTTTT | TRBD2 | TRBJ2-2 | TRBV2 | NA
CASSLPLSTGELFF | TGTGCCAGCAGCTTACCCCTGAGCACCGGGGAGCTGTTTTTT | NA | TRBJ2-2 | TRBV7-9 | NA
CASSLSGSSYNEQFF | TGTGCCAGCAGCCTTAGCGGAAGCTCCTACAATGAGCAGTTCTTC | NA | TRBJ2-1 | TRBV9 | NA
CASTERGGEVGELFF | TGTGCCAGCACCGAGCGGGGGGGCGAGGTCGGGGAGCTGTTTTTT | TRBD2 | TRBJ2-2 | TRBV27 | once
CASSVGSGQGISPLHF | TGTGCCAGCAGCGTTGGGTCGGGACAGGGGATTTCCCCCCTCCACTTT | TRBD1 | TRBJ1-6 | TRBV9 | NA
CASRLGGSETQYF | TGTGCCAGTCGATTAGGAGGGTCGGAGACCCAGTACTTC | NA | TRBJ2-5 | TRBV19 | NA
CASSQDERLAVPYEQYF | TGCGCCAGCAGCCAAGATGAGCGGCTAGCGGTTCCCTACGAGCAGTACTTC | TRBD2 | TRBJ2-7 | TRBV4-1 | NA
CASSTPNRVRSRQEAFF | TGTGCCAGCAGTACTCCAAACAGGGTTAGGAGCCGCCAGGAAGCTTTCTTT | NA | TRBJ1-1 | TRBV27 | NA
CASANEGVRTQYF | TGTGCCAGCGCCAATGAGGGTGTAAGGACCCAGTACTTC | NA | TRBJ2-5 | TRBV19 | NA
CASSRSQMTGLTEKLFF | TGTGCCAGTAGTCGATCCCAAATGACAGGATTGACTGAAAAACTGTTTTTT | NA | TRBJ1-4 | TRBV19 | NA
CASSSMDSSFGGNTIYF | TGTGCCAGCAGCTCCATGGACAGTTCGTTTGGAGGAAACACCATATATTTT | NA | TRBJ1-3 | TRBV13 | NA
CASSIGGGPNEKLFF | TGTGCCAGTAGTATAGGTGGAGGTCCCAATGAAAAACTGTTTTTT | NA | TRBJ1-4 | TRBV19 | few
CASSELYSNQPQHF | TGTGCCAGCAGTGAACTCTATAGCAATCAGCCCCAGCATTTT | NA | TRBJ1-5 | TRBV2 | NA
CASSYSGGDRGDTQYF | TGTGCCAGCAGTTACTCAGGAGGGGACAGGGGAGATACGCAGTATTTT | TRBD1 | TRBJ2-3 | TRBV6-5 | once
CASSDYFSVRQKELFF | TGTGCCAGCAGTGATTATTTCTCCGTTAGACAGAAAGAACTGTTTTTT | NA | TRBJ1-4 | TRBV2 | NA
CASSGTSGTDTQYF | TGCGCCAGCAGTGGGACTAGCGGCACAGATACGCAGTATTTT | TRBD2 | TRBJ2-3 | TRBV5-1 | NA
CASSKDGGAWYSPLHF | TGTGCCAGCTCGAAAGACGGGGGAGCGTGGTATTCACCCCTCCACTTT | NA | TRBJ1-6 | TRBV9 | NA
CASSYSLAGYEQYF | TGTGCCAGCAGTTACTCGCTAGCGGGCTACGAGCAGTACTTC | TRBD2 | TRBJ2-7 | TRBV6-5 | NA
CASTPTGGLNTEAFF | TGTGCCAGCACCCCTACTGGAGGCCTGAACACTGAAGCTTTCTTT | NA | TRBJ1-1 | TRBV5-8 | few
CASSLVGAGTDTQYF | TGTGCCAGCAGCTTAGTGGGGGCGGGCACAGATACGCAGTATTTT | NA | TRBJ2-3 | TRBV7-3 | NA
CASSPIVTSGSYNEQFF | TGTGCCAGCTCACCGATCGTGACTAGCGGTTCCTACAATGAGCAGTTCTTC | TRBD2 | TRBJ2-1 | TRBV18 | NA
CASSRGSGGGQETQYF | TGTGCCAGCAGCCGGGGGTCAGGGGGCGGCCAAGAGACCCAGTACTTC | TRBD1 | TRBJ2-5 | TRBV7-9 | NA
CAWTLQGNQQYF | TGTGCCTGGACCCTACAGGGGAATCAGCAGTACTTC | TRBD1 | TRBJ2-7 | TRBV30 | once
CASSALRGKNTEAFF | TGTGCCAGCAGCGCACTCAGGGGCAAGAACACTGAAGCTTTCTTT | NA | TRBJ1-1 | TRBV7-9 | NA
CAINQGGSQGHQPQHF | TGTGCCATCAATCAAGGGGGTTCTCAGGGCCATCAGCCCCAGCATTTT | NA | TRBJ1-5 | TRBV10-3 | NA
CASSLKRGTSREMGANVLTF | TGTGCCAGCAGTTTAAAACGGGGGACTAGCAGGGAAATGGGGGCCAACGTCCTGACTTTC | TRBD2 | TRBJ2-6 | TRBV27 | NA
CASSVDTASTDTQYF | TGTGCCAGCAGTGTAGACACGGCTAGCACAGATACGCAGTATTTT | NA | TRBJ2-3 | TRBV2 | NA
CASSLERGDEQFF | TGCGCCAGCAGCTTGGAAAGGGGCGATGAGCAGTTCTTC | NA | TRBJ2-1 | TRBV5-1 | NA
CAISGGRGPGYGYTF | TGTGCCATCAGTGGAGGGCGGGGGCCGGGCTATGGCTACACCTTC | NA | TRBJ1-2 | TRBV10-3 | NA
CASSVTGDTGELFF | TGTGCCAGCAGCGTAACAGGGGACACCGGGGAGCTGTTTTTT | TRBD1 | TRBJ2-2 | TRBV9 | NA
CASSPGDYSNQPQHF | TGTGCCAGCAGCCCAGGGGATTATAGCAATCAGCCCCAGCATTTT | NA | TRBJ1-5 | TRBV7-2 | NA
CASSTGTSGRAKQETQYF | TGTGCCAGCAGCACTGGGACTAGCGGGCGCGCCAAACAAGAGACCCAGTACTTC | TRBD2 | TRBJ2-5 | TRBV9 | NA
CASSLGDSTFEATQYF | TGTGCCAGCAGCTTAGGGGACAGTACCTTTGAAGCTACGCAGTATTTT | TRBD1 | TRBJ2-3 | TRBV11-3 | once
CASTPLALDSVLGNTEAFF | TGTGCCAGCACCCCTCTCGCATTGGACTCAGTTTTGGGGAACACTGAAGCTTTCTTT | NA | TRBJ1-1 | TRBV5-8 | NA
CSSSPRTGIDTEAFF | TGTTCCAGCAGCCCGCGGACAGGGATCGACACTGAAGCTTTCTTT | TRBD1 | TRBJ1-1 | TRBV7-9 | NA
CATSVGGAGANVLTF | TGTGCCACCAGCGTAGGGGGGGCTGGGGCCAACGTCCTGACTTTC | NA | TRBJ2-6 | TRBV15 | NA
CASSHGQGAGGNTIYF | TGTGCCAGCAGCCACGGACAGGGGGCGGGAGGAAACACCATATATTTT | TRBD1 | TRBJ1-3 | TRBV13 | NA
CASTPGLTGVVGYGYTF | TGTGCCAGTACCCCTGGGCTGACAGGGGTAGTTGGCTATGGCTACACCTTC | TRBD1 | TRBJ1-2 | TRBV19 | NA
CASSQLGRTGTYNEQFF | TGTGCCAGCAGCCAATTGGGCAGGACAGGGACCTACAATGAGCAGTTCTTC | TRBD1 | TRBJ2-1 | TRBV14 | once
CASSEVGGAYNEQFF | TGTGCCAGCAGCGAAGTCGGGGGGGCCTACAATGAGCAGTTCTTC | TRBD2 | TRBJ2-1 | TRBV6-1 | NA
CAISESSPGVDREAFF | TGTGCCATCAGTGAGTCGAGTCCTGGCGTCGACAGGGAAGCTTTCTTT | NA | TRBJ1-1 | TRBV10-3 | NA
CASSPRSGTYNEQFF | TGTGCCAGCTCACCACGGTCAGGGACCTACAATGAGCAGTTCTTC | NA | TRBJ2-1 | TRBV18 | NA
CASSSGTGYEQYF | TGTGCCAGCTCATCCGGGACAGGCTACGAGCAGTACTTC | TRBD1 | TRBJ2-7 | TRBV18 | NA
CASSLGGYNSPLHF | TGTGCCAGCAGCTTAGGCGGGTATAATTCACCCCTCCACTTT | NA | TRBJ1-6 | TRBV7-9 | once
CASRYGTLHDNQPQHF | TGTGCCAGCAGATACGGGACTCTCCACGACAATCAGCCCCAGCATTTT | NA | TRBJ1-5 | TRBV2 | NA
CASNSGGPYEQYF | TGTGCCAGCAATTCTGGGGGCCCCTACGAGCAGTACTTC | NA | TRBJ2-7 | TRBV2 | few
CASSLWDRDNQPQHF | TGTGCCAGCAGCTTGTGGGACAGGGACAATCAGCCCCAGCATTTT | TRBD1 | TRBJ1-5 | TRBV5-6 | NA